This entry lists 21 T cell receptor beta chains sequenced from one sample in a study of identical twins. In TCRdb, the 5' RACE reads were re-called with MiXCR into one record per CDR3 protein. This sample yields about 480,000 distinct CDR3 sequences, of which approximately 14% are seen a single time; 0.4% to 0.55% belongs to the top ten. The same data also contributed to another study, on yellow fever vaccine responses in identical twins.

Source material: CD4+ T cells sorted from blood. The receptors originated from a woman between 18 and 30 years old in good health.

J is TRBJ1-1 and V is TRBV2; 8 bases fit TRBD1. CDR3 length equals 15 residues. CDR1 is SNHLY, CDR2 FYNNEI, per germline. After removal of 8 bases from V and 1 base from J, the junction contained 9 bases not matched to a gene. CDR3 amino acids: CASLGTGQGNTEAFF. CDR3 sequence (DNA): TGTGCCAGCCTCGGCACAGGACAGGGGAACACTGAAGCTTTCTTT. Drawing the rest from reference TRBV2 and TRBJ1-1, the complete variable domain is EPEVTQTPSHQVTQMGQEVILRCVPISNHLYFYWYRQILGQKVEFLVSFYNNEISEKSEIFDDQFSVERPDGSNFTLKIRSTKLEDSAMYFCASLGTGQGNTEAFFGQGTRLTVV.

The chain couples TRBV28 to TRBJ2-3, with a weak D call TRBD1 (5 bases). The germline V gene encodes CDR1 MDHEN and CDR2 SYDVKM. With 6 bases removed from V and 6 bases from J, the gap between germline ends came to 13 bases. This CDR3 region has 13 residues. This chain's CDR3 is CASSPGSRDTQYF. DNA for the CDR3: TGTGCCAGCAGCCCAGGGTCCAGGGATACGCAGTATTTT.

In its sample, this clonotype was seen a few times. This rearrangement joins TRBV9 to TRBJ2-1; D is ambiguous. The germline gives CDR1 SGDLS, CDR2 YYNGEE. The V gene lost 0 bases and the J gene lost 7 bases, with 14 bases spanning the gap. This CDR3 has 15 residues. CDR3 coding DNA: TGTGCCAGCAGCGTAGCTGACGGGCCCAGGAATGAGCAGTTCTTC. The encoded protein is CASSVADGPRNEQFF. Based on the CDR3 plus reference TRBV9 and TRBJ2-1, the full variable domain is DSGVTQTPKHLITATGQRVTLRCSPRSGDLSVYWYQQSLDQGLQFLIQYYNGEERAKGNILERFSAQQFPDLHSELNLSSLELGDSALYFCASSVADGPRNEQFFGPGTRLTVL.

The rearrangement links TRBV2 to TRBJ2-3, with a possible D match to TRBD2 (6 bases). Per the germline V gene, CDR1 is SNHLY and CDR2 is FYNNEI. V lost 8 bases to trimming and J lost 5 bases, with 20 bases between them. The CDR3 is 15 residues long. CDR3 in DNA: TGTGCCAGCGTATTTTTGGGAGGAGCGGGAGATACGCAGTATTTT. Its protein is CASVFLGGAGDTQYF.

This clonotype was seen more than once but under ten times. The chain is built from TRBV5-1 and TRBJ2-4, with 9 bases that match TRBD2. The CDR3 spans 20 residues. V lost 4 bases to trimming and J lost 0 bases; unmatched junction nucleotides: 17. Germline V gene data show CDR1 as SGHRS and CDR2 as YFSETQ. The CDR3 region is CASSGGGASGRIRAKNIQYF. The CDR3 nucleotides are TGCGCCAGCAGCGGGGGAGGGGCCAGCGGGAGGATTCGAGCCAAAAACATTCAGTACTTC. The variable domain in full, with the rest retrieved from reference TRBV5-1 and TRBJ2-4, is KAGVTQTPRYLIKTRGQQVTLSCSPISGHRSVSWYQQTPGQGLQFLFEYFSETQRNKGNFPGRFSGRQFSNSRSEMNVSTLELGDSALYLCASSGGGASGRIRAKNIQYFGAGTRLSVL.

V and J are TRBV7-9 and TRBJ2-3, with TRBD2 as a possible D gene (5 bases). The germline V gene encodes CDR1 SEHNR and CDR2 FQNEAQ (reference sequence). The CDR3 has 15 residues. V lost 10 bases, J lost 0 bases, and 17 bases lay in between. In DNA, the CDR3 is TGTGCCACCGAGGCCAGCGGAGCTAGCACAGATACGCAGTATTTT. Its translation: CATEASGASTDTQYF.

This clonotype was seen more than once but under ten times. The chain employs TRBV29-1 and TRBJ1-2; D is uncertain. CDR1 is SQVTM, CDR2 ANQGSEA, per germline. The CDR3 loop spans 14 amino acids. Trimming shortened V by 4 bases and J by 3 bases, and 15 bases separated the two germline ends. CDR3 DNA sequence: TGCAGCGTTGCGGTCCTCTCGGCGGACTATGGCTACACCTTC. This encodes CSVAVLSADYGYTF.

The CDR3 loop reads CAWSLGEPGANVLTF. The CDR3 DNA reads TGTGCCTGGAGTCTTGGGGAACCTGGGGCCAACGTCCTGACTTTC. The chain carries TRBV30 and TRBJ2-6; the D is unclear. The CDR3 has 15 residues. Germline CDR1 and CDR2: GTSNPN and SVGIG (reference sequence). V was trimmed by 2 bases and J by 2 bases, leaving 10 bases between them.

This clonotype has just a few counts. The V and J genes are TRBV20-1 and TRBJ2-5, with D uncertain. CDR1 DFQATT and CDR2 SNEGSKA come from the germline V gene (reference sequence). This CDR3 region has 12 residues. V shed 6 bases and J shed 5 bases, with 13 bases lying between them. Written as DNA, the CDR3 is TGCAGTGCCATCGCGCAGGCGGAGACCCAGTACTTC. Translated: CSAIAQAETQYF.

The rearrangement joins TRBV28 to TRBJ2-4; weak D call: TRBD1 (6 bases). Germline V CDR1 and CDR2: MDHEN, SYDVKM. CDR3 length: 15 residues. V lost 3 bases and J lost 2, with 11 bases in between. CDR3 DNA sequence: TGTGCCAGCAGTTTTGCAGGGGAATCCAAAAACATTCAGTACTTC. Translated, it gives CASSFAGESKNIQYF.

The rearrangement links TRBV6-1 to TRBJ2-3; the D is unclear. Trimming took off 3 bases at V and 1 base at J, with 5 bases between the two ends. The CDR3 is 13 amino acids. The germline CDR1 and CDR2 sequences are MNHNS and SASEGT. CDR3 nucleotide sequence: TGTGCCAGCAGTGATGTTGGCACAGATACGCAGTATTTT. It codes for CASSDVGTDTQYF.

This clonotype was picked up a small number of times. This chain connects TRBV2 to TRBJ2-5, with D unresolved. The length of the CDR3 is 11 residues. CDR1 is SNHLY and CDR2 is FYNNEI in the germline V gene. Trimming took off 10 bases at V and 4 bases at J, with 10 bases between the two ends. The DNA of the CDR3 is TGTGCCAAGTCCGTGGGAGAGACCCAGTACTTC. Translation gives CAKSVGETQYF.

This clonotype was recorded a few times. The chain uses TRBV10-3 and TRBJ2-7, with 8 positions matching TRBD2. J lost 2 bases, V lost 4 bases, and 4 bases had no gene match. The CDR3 has 14 amino acids. Germline loops: CDR1 ENHRY, CDR2 SYGVKD. CDR3 sequence reads: CAISGTSGAYEQYF. CDR3 coding DNA: TGTGCCATCAGTGGTACTAGCGGCGCCTACGAGCAGTACTTC.

This clonotype occurred a few times. The J gene is TRBJ2-2, the V gene TRBV7-9, with TRBD1 as a possible D gene (7 bases). Trimming left V 7 bases short and J 7 bases short, with 19 bases between. The CDR3 has 15 amino acids. The germline CDR1 and CDR2 sequences are SEHNR and FQNEAQ (reference sequence). This CDR3 reads CASTPLEGADGELFF. The DNA of the CDR3 is TGTGCCAGCACCCCCTTGGAGGGGGCCGACGGGGAGCTGTTTTTT.

This clonotype appeared a few times. The chain carries TRBV28 and TRBJ1-6, with TRBD1 identical over 9 bases. CDR1 is MDHEN and CDR2 is SYDVKM in the germline V gene. J was trimmed by 5 bases and V by 3 bases; bases with no gene match: 5. This CDR3 comprises 16 residues. The CDR3 sequence is CASSFPQGANNSPLHF. As DNA, the CDR3 is TGTGCCAGCAGTTTCCCACAGGGGGCAAATAATTCACCCCTCCACTTT. Full variable domain (remainder filled in from reference TRBV28 and TRBJ1-6): DVKVTQSSRYLVKRTGEKVFLECVQDMDHENMFWYRQDPGLGLRLIYFSYDVKMKEKGDIPEGYSVSREKKERFSLILESASTNQTSMYLCASSFPQGANNSPLHFGNGTRLTVT.

This clonotype was seen ten or more times. The rearrangement links TRBV20-1 to TRBJ2-3, with 11 bases aligning to TRBD1. Germline V gene sequence: CDR1 DFQATT, CDR2 SNEGSKA (reference sequence). Trimming removed 6 bases from V and 3 bases from J; junction bases left unmatched: 5. The CDR3 runs to 14 residues. CDR3 sequence reads: CSALGQGVTDTQYF. In DNA, the CDR3 is TGCAGTGCCCTGGGACAGGGGGTAACAGATACGCAGTATTTT.

A few counts support this clonotype. CDR3 sequence: CASSARSNIQYF. The CDR3 coding sequence is TGTGCCAGCAGTGCTAGAAGTAACATTCAGTACTTC. The chain is built from TRBV6-1 and TRBJ2-4, with D uncertain. The V end was cut by 4 bases, the J end by 7 bases, with 8 bases between. Germline values: CDR1 MNHNS, CDR2 SASEGT. This CDR3 has 12 residues.

The chain uses TRBV20-1 and TRBJ2-7; 9 bases line up with TRBD1. CDR1 and CDR2 from the germline V gene are DFQATT and SNEGSKA (reference sequence). Trimming at V came to 5 bases and at J to 4 bases, leaving 15 bases not matched to a gene. CDR3 size: 16 residues. CDR3 DNA sequence: TGCAGTGCTTCCAATCCCCGGACAGGGGATTATTACGAGCAGTACTTC. Its protein product is CSASNPRTGDYYEQYF.

This rearrangement joins TRBV7-2 to TRBJ2-3; D perhaps matches TRBD2 (5 bases). Germline CDR1 SGHTA, CDR2 FQGNSA. The CDR3 has 15 residues. V was clipped by 3 bases and J by 0 bases, with 10 bases between them. The CDR3 region has the DNA TGTGCCAGCAGCTTCCGGCGGGCAAGCACAGATACGCAGTATTTT. The encoded protein is CASSFRRASTDTQYF. Full variable domain (outside the CDR3, taken from reference TRBV7-2 and TRBJ2-3): GAGVSQSPSNKVTEKGKDVELRCDPISGHTALYWYRQSLGQGLEFLIYFQGNSAPDKSGLPSDRFSAERTGGSVSTLTIQRTQQEDSAVYLCASSFRRASTDTQYFGPGTRLTVL.

In this sample, this clonotype turned up a few times. The gene calls are TRBV27 and TRBJ1-2; no clear D. The germline V and J ends were trimmed by 9 bases and 0 bases, with 14 bases remaining between them. The CDR3 consists of 14 residues. Germline CDR1 is MNHEY and CDR2 is SMNVEV (reference sequence). The CDR3 protein is CASPTRTANYGYTF. The CDR3 DNA sequence: TGTGCCAGTCCCACCCGTACAGCTAACTATGGCTACACCTTC.

DNA for the CDR3: TGTGCCAGCAGCTCCCTAGATGGGGGGGAGACCCAGTACTTC. Its protein product is CASSSLDGGETQYF. This chain links TRBV7-2 with TRBJ2-5; D possibly corresponds to TRBD2 (6 bases). Trimming took off 4 bases at V and 5 bases at J, with 14 bases between the two ends. The germline CDR1 and CDR2 sequences are SGHTA and FQGNSA. This CDR3 spans 14 amino acids.